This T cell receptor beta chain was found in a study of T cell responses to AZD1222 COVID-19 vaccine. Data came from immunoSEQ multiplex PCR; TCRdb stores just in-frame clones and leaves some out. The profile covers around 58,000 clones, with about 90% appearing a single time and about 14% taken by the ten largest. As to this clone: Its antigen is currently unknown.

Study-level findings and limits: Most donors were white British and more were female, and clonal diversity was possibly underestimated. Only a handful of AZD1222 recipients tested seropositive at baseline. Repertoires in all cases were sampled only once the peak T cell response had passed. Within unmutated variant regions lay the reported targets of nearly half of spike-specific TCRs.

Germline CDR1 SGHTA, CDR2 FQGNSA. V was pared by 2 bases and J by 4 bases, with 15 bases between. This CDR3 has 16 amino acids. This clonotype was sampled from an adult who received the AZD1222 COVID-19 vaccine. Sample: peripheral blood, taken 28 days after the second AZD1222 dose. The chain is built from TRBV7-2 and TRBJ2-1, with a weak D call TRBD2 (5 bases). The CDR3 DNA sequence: TGTGCCAGCAGCTTACTTCGGGCTAGCATATACAATGAGCAGTTCTTC. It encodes CASSLLRASIYNEQFF.